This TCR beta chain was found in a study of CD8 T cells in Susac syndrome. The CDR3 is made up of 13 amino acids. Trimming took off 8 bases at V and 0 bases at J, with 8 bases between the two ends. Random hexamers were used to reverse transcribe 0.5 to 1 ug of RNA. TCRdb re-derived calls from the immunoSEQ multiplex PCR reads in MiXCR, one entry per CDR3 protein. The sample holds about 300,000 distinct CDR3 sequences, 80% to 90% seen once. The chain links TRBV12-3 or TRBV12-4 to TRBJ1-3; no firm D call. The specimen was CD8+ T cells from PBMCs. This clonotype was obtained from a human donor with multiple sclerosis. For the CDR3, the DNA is TGTGCCAGCGTGCATAACTCTGGAAACACCATATATTTT. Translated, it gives CASVHNSGNTIYF.